These 19 T cell receptor beta chains were sequenced from one sample in a study of response to subunit inactivated influenza vaccine. TCRdb redid the calling of the RT-PCR reads with MiXCR, one entry per CDR3 protein. The sample records about 520,000 distinct CDR3 sequences, approximately 24% being singletons. Here the sequenced sample was CD4+ T cells sorted from PBMCs, taken roughly 5 days after vaccination. These receptors all come from a man aged 50 to 60 who received an inactivated influenza vaccine.

This clonotype was seen a handful of times. The V and J genes are TRBV20-1 and TRBJ2-3, with D unclear. CDR3 length: 12 amino acids. V dropped 6 bases and J dropped 2 bases, with 9 bases sitting between them. CDR1 is DFQATT and CDR2 is SNEGSKA in the germline V gene (reference sequence). CDR3 loop: CSAGEYTDTQYF. The CDR3 bases are TGCAGTGCGGGCGAGTACACAGATACGCAGTATTTT.

The chain is built from TRBV6-1 and TRBJ2-6, with a weak D call TRBD2 (6 bases). The CDR3 runs to 17 residues. Germline values: CDR1 MNHNS, CDR2 SASEGT. V lost 6 bases and J lost 2, with 17 bases in between. CDR3 region: CASRRGGIVAGANVLTF. The CDR3 nucleotides are TGTGCCAGCAGGAGAGGAGGGATAGTGGCTGGGGCCAACGTCCTGACTTTC.

This clonotype was seen only a few times. Its ends do not fully match the called genes, so a read error is possible. V is TRBV20-1 and J is TRBJ1-4; 7 bases align to TRBD1. The germline V gene encodes CDR1 DFQATT and CDR2 SNEGSKA (reference sequence). The CDR3 is made up of 14 amino acids. The CDR3 bases are TGCAGTGCTAGTCTGACAGGGACGGGTGAAAAACTGTCTTTT. This sequence encodes CSASLTGTGEKLSF.

This clonotype was observed many times. The rearrangement links TRBV12-3 or TRBV12-4 to TRBJ2-2; D unclear. The CDR3 sequence is 14 residues long. V was shortened by 3 bases and J by 7 bases, with 12 bases between the two germline ends. CDR3: CASSFQEVGGELFF. The DNA for the CDR3 is TGTGCCAGCAGTTTCCAGGAAGTAGGCGGGGAGCTGTTTTTT.

This clonotype was counted many times. This sequence joins TRBV5-1 and TRBJ2-1, with D possibly matching TRBD2 (6 bases). Germline CDR1 and CDR2: SGHRS and YFSETQ. This CDR3 has 14 residues. The germline V and J ends were trimmed by 0 bases and 4 bases, with 8 bases remaining between them. The CDR3 DNA reads as TGCGCCAGCAGCTTGGGCGGGGAGTACAATGAGCAGTTCTTC. It yields the protein CASSLGGEYNEQFF.

This clonotype came up a few times. The V gene is TRBV7-2, the J gene TRBJ2-3; 9 positions agree with TRBD2. The CDR3 totals 16 residues. After removal of 3 bases from V and 0 bases from J, the junction contained 4 bases not matched to a gene. Looked up from germline, CDR1 is SGHTA and CDR2 is FQGNSA. The CDR3 DNA is TGTGCCAGCAGCTTTATAGCGGGGGATAGCACAGATACGCAGTATTTT. Translation: CASSFIAGDSTDTQYF.

The rearrangement links TRBV2 to TRBJ2-5, with 7 bases fitting TRBD1. The CDR3 is made up of 13 amino acids. V lost 5 bases to trimming and J lost 4 bases; unmatched junction nucleotides: 4. In germline, CDR1 is SNHLY, CDR2 FYNNEI. The CDR3 DNA reads as TGTGCCAGCAGTTTTAGGACAGGAGAGACCCAGTACTTC. Translation gives CASSFRTGETQYF.

The rearrangement joins TRBV20-1 to TRBJ2-3; unclear D gene. The V gene lost 1 base and the J gene lost 3 bases, with 11 bases spanning the gap. Germline V gene data show CDR1 as DFQATT and CDR2 as SNEGSKA (reference sequence). CDR3 length: 14 residues. DNA of the CDR3: TGCAGTGCTAGAGTCGAGAGGCGGACAGATACGCAGTATTTT. Its translation is CSARVERRTDTQYF.

This clonotype occurred a few times. This chain's CDR3 is CASPVPRGLAGTDEQYF. CDR3 coding DNA: TGTGCCAGCCCAGTACCTCGGGGACTAGCGGGAACTGACGAGCAGTACTTC. The rearrangement joins TRBV6-1 to TRBJ2-7; 13 bases map to TRBD2. CDR3 length: 17 residues. Germline V gene sequence: CDR1 MNHNS, CDR2 SASEGT. Trimming removed 8 bases from V and 5 bases from J; junction bases left unmatched: 15.

This clonotype has a handful of counts. The chain is built from TRBV6-1 and TRBJ1-5; D is unresolved. Germline assignment: CDR1 MNHNS and CDR2 SASEGT. V shed 1 base and J shed 9 bases, with 7 bases lying between them. The CDR3 spans 12 residues. The CDR3 nucleotides are TGTGCCAGCAGTGAAGGTCGTCGGCCCCAGCATTTT. It is translated as CASSEGRRPQHF.

This chain links TRBV6-1 with TRBJ2-3, with no clear D. Germline V CDR1 and CDR2: MNHNS, SASEGT. V lost 3 bases and J 0 bases, leaving 10 bases between the germline ends. The CDR3 length is 15 residues. The CDR3 sequence is CASSDSITSTDTQYF. For the CDR3, the DNA is TGTGCCAGCAGTGATAGCATAACTAGCACAGATACGCAGTATTTT.

The table lists this clonotype with a few counts. The rearrangement uses TRBV20-1 and TRBJ2-1; the D is unclear. The CDR3 totals 14 residues. Between the trimmed V and J ends, which lost 8 bases and 0 bases, there was a span of 14 bases. The germline V gene encodes CDR1 DFQATT and CDR2 SNEGSKA (reference sequence). The CDR3 protein is CSSYTMVSYNEQFF. For the CDR3, the DNA is TGCAGTAGTTATACTATGGTCTCCTACAATGAGCAGTTCTTC.

This rearrangement joins TRBV12-3 or TRBV12-4 to TRBJ1-1; no firm D call. This CDR3 spans 12 amino acids. Trimming stripped 2 bases from V and 8 bases from J, with 9 bases between. CDR3 amino acids: CASSLFSGEAFF. The CDR3, as DNA: TGTGCCAGCAGTTTATTTTCGGGGGAAGCTTTCTTT.

This sequence joins TRBV29-1 and TRBJ2-3; TRBD2 matches at 10 bases. Germline V gene data show CDR1 as SQVTM and CDR2 as ANQGSEA. V trimming: 5 bases; J trimming: 0 bases; junction bases outside the gene matches: 2. The CDR3 loop spans 14 amino acids. The CDR3 loop is CSVNSGGSTDTQYF. The CDR3 DNA reads as TGCAGCGTTAATAGCGGGGGGAGCACAGATACGCAGTATTTT.

The V and J genes are TRBV6-2 or TRBV6-3 and TRBJ2-3; TRBD2 might be the D (7 bases). The CDR3 runs 16 residues. V shed 3 bases and J shed 7 bases, with 20 bases lying between them. Germline V lookup: CDR1 MNHEY, CDR2 SVGEGT. In DNA form, the CDR3 reads TGTGCCAGCAGTTATTGGGGGGGGGGCCTCGACAATACGCAGTATTTT. Residues: CASSYWGGGLDNTQYF.

J is TRBJ1-1 and V is TRBV12-3 or TRBV12-4, with D uncertain. The length of the CDR3 is 12 residues. V was shortened by 4 bases and J by 4 bases, with 7 bases between the two germline ends. The CDR3 bases are TGTGCCAGCAGTTCTCTCTTCACTGAAGCTTTCTTT. It codes for CASSSLFTEAFF.

The chain is built from TRBV7-9 and TRBJ2-3; 10 nucleotides line up with TRBD2. Germline V gene data show CDR1 as SEHNR and CDR2 as FQNEAQ (reference sequence). Trimming at V came to 5 bases and at J to 6 bases, leaving 11 bases not matched to a gene. The CDR3 covers 16 residues. In nucleotides, the CDR3 is TGTGCCAGCAGCCCCCCCGGACTAGCGGCCCGGGATACGCAGTATTTT. This sequence encodes CASSPPGLAARDTQYF. The full variable domain, its missing parts supplied by reference TRBV7-9 and TRBJ2-3, is DTGVSQNPRHKITKRGQNVTFRCDPISEHNRLYWYRQTLGQGPEFLTYFQNEAQLEKSRLLSDRFSAERPKGSFSTLEIQRTEQGDSAMYLCASSPPGLAARDTQYFGPGTRLTVL.

V and J are TRBV7-8 and TRBJ2-1; 11 bases fit TRBD2. The length of the CDR3 is 18 residues. Unmatched junction bases numbered 18, after V lost 5 bases and J lost 9 bases. Germline loops: CDR1 SGHVS, CDR2 FQNEAQ. In DNA, the CDR3 is TGTGCCAGCAGCCCAGGGGTTTTGCTAGCGGGAGGTCAGGGTGAGCAGTTCTTC. Translating it yields CASSPGVLLAGGQGEQFF.

V and J are TRBV20-1 and TRBJ2-7; 7 nucleotides line up with TRBD2. Trimming cost V 3 bases and J 5 bases; bases outside gene matches: 10. The CDR3 has 14 residues. CDR1 and CDR2 from the germline V gene are DFQATT and SNEGSKA (reference sequence). DNA of the CDR3: TGCAGTGCTAGGGTACCTAGCGGAATTAACGAGCAGTACTTC. This sequence encodes CSARVPSGINEQYF.